The clone carrying this T cell receptor beta chain has at least ten counts. CDR1 SGHAT and CDR2 FQNNGV come from the germline V gene. With 6 bases clipped from V and 4 bases from J, the junction kept 9 bases outside the gene matches. The CDR3 contains 14 residues. These data are taken from a study of human T cells and chemical hapten exposure. MiXCR, run by TCRdb on the RACE reads, gives a single entry per CDR3 protein. The sample records about 89,000 distinct CDR3 sequences, about an eighth being singletons. Time point described: patch test 3, about 24 weeks after DPC sensitization. Treatment: therapeutic diphenylcyclopropenone sensitization with weekly scalp DPC.

The gene calls are TRBV11-2 and TRBJ2-7, with TRBD1 matching 7 bases. The receptor's source is a woman in her fifties or sixties with alopecia areata. Some clones in this sample may be carry-over from other donors' samples. The specimen was whole blood, collected in connection with sensitization to the hapten diphenylcyclopropenone (DPC). This CDR3 reads CASSLRDRVYEQYF. In DNA, the CDR3 is TGTGCCAGCAGTCTCCGGGACAGAGTTTACGAGCAGTACTTC.